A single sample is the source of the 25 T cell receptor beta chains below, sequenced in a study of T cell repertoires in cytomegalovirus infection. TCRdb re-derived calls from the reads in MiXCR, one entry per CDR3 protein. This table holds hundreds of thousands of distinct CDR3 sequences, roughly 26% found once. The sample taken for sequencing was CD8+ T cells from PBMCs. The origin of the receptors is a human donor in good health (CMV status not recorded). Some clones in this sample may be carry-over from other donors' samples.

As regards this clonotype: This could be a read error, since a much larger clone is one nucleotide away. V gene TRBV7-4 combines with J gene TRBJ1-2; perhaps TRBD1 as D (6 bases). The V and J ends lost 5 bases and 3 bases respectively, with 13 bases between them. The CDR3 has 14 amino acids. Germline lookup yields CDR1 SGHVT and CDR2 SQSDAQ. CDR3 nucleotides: TGTGCCAGCAGCCCCCCGGGGGGCGACTATGGCTACACCTTC. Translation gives CASSPPGGDYGYTF.

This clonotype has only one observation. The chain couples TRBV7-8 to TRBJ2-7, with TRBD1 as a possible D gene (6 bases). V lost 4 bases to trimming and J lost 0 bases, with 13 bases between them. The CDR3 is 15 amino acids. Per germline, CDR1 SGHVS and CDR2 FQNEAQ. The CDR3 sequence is CASSSSQTGSYEQYF. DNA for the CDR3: TGTGCCAGCAGCTCCTCTCAGACAGGCTCCTACGAGCAGTACTTC.

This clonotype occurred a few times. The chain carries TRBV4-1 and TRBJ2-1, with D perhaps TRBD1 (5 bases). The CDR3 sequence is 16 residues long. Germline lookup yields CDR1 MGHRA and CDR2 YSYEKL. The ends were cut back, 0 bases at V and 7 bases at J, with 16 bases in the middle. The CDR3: CASSQDPPVQGNEQFF. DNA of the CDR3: TGCGCCAGCAGCCAAGATCCCCCGGTTCAGGGAAATGAGCAGTTCTTC.

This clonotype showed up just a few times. This chain's CDR3 is CASSQEYSTEAFF. CDR3 in DNA: TGTGCCAGCAGCCAAGAATACAGCACTGAAGCTTTCTTT. The J gene is TRBJ1-1, the V gene TRBV14, with D hard to call. The V gene's germline CDR1 is SGHDN and CDR2 FVKESK. The CDR3 runs to 13 residues. Trimming removed 0 bases at V and 4 bases at J, with 6 bases between.

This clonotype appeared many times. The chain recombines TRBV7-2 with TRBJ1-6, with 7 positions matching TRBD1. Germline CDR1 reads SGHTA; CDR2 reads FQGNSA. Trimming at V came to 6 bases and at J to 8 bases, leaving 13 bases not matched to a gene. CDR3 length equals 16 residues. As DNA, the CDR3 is TGTGCCAGCAGTCGCCTTAGACAGGGTCGGCATTCACCCCTCCACTTT. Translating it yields CASSRLRQGRHSPLHF. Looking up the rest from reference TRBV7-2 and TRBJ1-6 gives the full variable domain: GAGVSQSPSNKVTEKGKDVELRCDPISGHTALYWYRQSLGQGLEFLIYFQGNSAPDKSGLPSDRFSAERTGGSVSTLTIQRTQQEDSAVYLCASSRLRQGRHSPLHFGNGTRLTVT.

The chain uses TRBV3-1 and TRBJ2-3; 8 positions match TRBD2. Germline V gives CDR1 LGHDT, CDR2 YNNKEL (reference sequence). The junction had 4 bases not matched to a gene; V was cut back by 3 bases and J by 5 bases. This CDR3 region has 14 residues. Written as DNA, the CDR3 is TGTGCCAGCAGCCACGGGGGGGCTGGAGATACGCAGTATTTT. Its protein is CASSHGGAGDTQYF.

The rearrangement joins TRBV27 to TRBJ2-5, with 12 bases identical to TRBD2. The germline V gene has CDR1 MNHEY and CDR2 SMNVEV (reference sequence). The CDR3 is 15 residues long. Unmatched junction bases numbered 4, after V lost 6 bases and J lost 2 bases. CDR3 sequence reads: CASSGLAGIQETQYF. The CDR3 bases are TGTGCCAGCAGCGGACTAGCGGGGATTCAAGAGACCCAGTACTTC.

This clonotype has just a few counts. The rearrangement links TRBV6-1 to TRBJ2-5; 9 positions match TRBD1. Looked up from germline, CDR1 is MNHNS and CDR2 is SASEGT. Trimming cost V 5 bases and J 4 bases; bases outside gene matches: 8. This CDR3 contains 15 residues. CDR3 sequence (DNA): TGTGCCAGCAGTCCAGGGACAGGGAGGGGAGAGACCCAGTACTTC. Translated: CASSPGTGRGETQYF.

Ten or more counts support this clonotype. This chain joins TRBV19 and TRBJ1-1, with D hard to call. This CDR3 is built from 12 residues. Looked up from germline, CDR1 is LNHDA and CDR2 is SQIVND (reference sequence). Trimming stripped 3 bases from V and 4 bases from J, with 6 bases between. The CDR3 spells CASSMTGTEAFF. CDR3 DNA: TGTGCCAGTAGTATGACGGGCACTGAAGCTTTCTTT.

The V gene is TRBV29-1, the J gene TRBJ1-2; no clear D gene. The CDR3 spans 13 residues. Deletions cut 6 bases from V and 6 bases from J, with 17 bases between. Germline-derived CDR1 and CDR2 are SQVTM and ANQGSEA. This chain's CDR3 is CSVAGGRLDGYTF. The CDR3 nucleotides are TGCAGCGTCGCCGGTGGACGGTTGGATGGCTACACCTTC.

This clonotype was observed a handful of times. The CDR3 DNA reads as TGTGCCAGCAGCTGGGGCTCGGGATCTTTGGGCACCATATATTTT. Encoded protein: CASSWGSGSLGTIYF. The gene calls are TRBV5-6 and TRBJ1-3; the D gene is possibly TRBD1 (5 bases). CDR1 and CDR2 (germline): SGHDT, YYEEEE. The CDR3 runs to 15 residues. The V gene lost 3 bases and the J gene lost 9 bases, with 19 bases spanning the gap.

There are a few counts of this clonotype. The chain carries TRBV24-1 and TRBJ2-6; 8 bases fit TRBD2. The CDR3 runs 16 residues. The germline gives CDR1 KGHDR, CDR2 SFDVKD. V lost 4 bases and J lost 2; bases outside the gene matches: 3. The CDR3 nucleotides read TGTGCCACCAGTGACCCAGCGGGGGCTGGGGCCAACGTCCTGACTTTC. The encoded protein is CATSDPAGAGANVLTF.

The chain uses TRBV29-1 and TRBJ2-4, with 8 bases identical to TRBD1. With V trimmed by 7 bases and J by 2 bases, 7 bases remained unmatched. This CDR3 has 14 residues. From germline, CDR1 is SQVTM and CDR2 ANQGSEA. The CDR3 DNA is TGCAGCGCCCCGGACAGGGAGTCCAAAAACATTCAGTACTTC. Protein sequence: CSAPDRESKNIQYF.

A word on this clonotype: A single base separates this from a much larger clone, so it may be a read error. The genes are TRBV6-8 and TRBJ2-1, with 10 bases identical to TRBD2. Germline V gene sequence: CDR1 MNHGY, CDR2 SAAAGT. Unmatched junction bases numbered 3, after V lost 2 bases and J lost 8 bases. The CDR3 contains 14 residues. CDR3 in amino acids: CASSYGTSVDEQFF. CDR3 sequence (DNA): TGTGCCAGCAGTTACGGGACTAGCGTCGATGAGCAGTTCTTC.

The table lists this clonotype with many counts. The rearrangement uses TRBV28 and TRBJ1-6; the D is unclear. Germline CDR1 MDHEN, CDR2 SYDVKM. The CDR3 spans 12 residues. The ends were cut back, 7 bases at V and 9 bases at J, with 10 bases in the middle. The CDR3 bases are TGTGCCAGCAACCCAGCTGGTTCACCCCTCCACTTT. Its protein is CASNPAGSPLHF.

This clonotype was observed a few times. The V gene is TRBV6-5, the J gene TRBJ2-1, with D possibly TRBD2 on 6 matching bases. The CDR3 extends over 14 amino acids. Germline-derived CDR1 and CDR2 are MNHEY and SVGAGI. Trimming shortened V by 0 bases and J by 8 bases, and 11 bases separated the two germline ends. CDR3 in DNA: TGTGCCAGCAGTTACTCGCCCGGGACTGATGAGCAGTTCTTC. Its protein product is CASSYSPGTDEQFF.

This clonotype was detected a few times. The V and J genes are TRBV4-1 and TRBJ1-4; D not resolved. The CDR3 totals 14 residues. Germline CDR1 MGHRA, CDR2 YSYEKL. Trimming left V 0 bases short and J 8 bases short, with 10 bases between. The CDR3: CASSQEIHREKLFF. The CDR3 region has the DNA TGCGCCAGCAGCCAAGAAATACACCGGGAAAAACTGTTTTTT.

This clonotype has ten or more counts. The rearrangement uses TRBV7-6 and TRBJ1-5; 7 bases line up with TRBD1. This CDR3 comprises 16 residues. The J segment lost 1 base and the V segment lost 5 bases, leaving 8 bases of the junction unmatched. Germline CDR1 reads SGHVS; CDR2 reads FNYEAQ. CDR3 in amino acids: CASSPRAGQSNQPQHF. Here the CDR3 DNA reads TGTGCCAGCAGCCCTAGGGCGGGACAGAGCAATCAGCCCCAGCATTTT.

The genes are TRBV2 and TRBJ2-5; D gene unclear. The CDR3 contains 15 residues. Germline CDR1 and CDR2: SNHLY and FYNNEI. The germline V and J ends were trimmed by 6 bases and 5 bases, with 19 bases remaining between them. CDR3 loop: CASRPPGLGSETQYF. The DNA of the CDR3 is TGTGCCAGCAGGCCCCCGGGCCTTGGATCCGAGACCCAGTACTTC. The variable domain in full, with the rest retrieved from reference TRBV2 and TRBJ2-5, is EPEVTQTPSHQVTQMGQEVILRCVPISNHLYFYWYRQILGQKVEFLVSFYNNEISEKSEIFDDQFSVERPDGSNFTLKIRSTKLEDSAMYFCASRPPGLGSETQYFGPGTRLLVL.

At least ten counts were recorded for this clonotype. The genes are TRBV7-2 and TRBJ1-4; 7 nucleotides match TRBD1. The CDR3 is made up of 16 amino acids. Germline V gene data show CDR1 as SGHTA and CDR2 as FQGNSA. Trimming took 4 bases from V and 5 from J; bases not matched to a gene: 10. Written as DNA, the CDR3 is TGTGCCAGCAGCTCTTCCACAGGGGTCATCAATGAAAAACTGTTTTTT. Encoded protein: CASSSSTGVINEKLFF.

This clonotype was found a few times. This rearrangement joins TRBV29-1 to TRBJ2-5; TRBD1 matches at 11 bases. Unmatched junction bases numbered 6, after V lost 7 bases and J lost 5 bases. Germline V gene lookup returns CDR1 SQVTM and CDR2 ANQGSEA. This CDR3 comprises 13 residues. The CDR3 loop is CSAPGQGDETQYF. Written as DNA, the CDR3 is TGCAGCGCTCCGGGACAGGGGGATGAGACCCAGTACTTC.

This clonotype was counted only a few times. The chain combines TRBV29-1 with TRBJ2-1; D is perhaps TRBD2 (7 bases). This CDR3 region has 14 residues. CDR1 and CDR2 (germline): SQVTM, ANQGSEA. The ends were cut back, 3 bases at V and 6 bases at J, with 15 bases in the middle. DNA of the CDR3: TGCAGCGTTGAGGGAGGGGGTCGGGGCAATGAGCAGTTCTTC. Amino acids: CSVEGGGRGNEQFF.

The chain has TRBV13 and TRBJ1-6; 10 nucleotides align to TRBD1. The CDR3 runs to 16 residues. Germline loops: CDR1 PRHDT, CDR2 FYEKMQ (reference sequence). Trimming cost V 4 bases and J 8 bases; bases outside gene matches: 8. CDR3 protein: CASSSTGGPFHSPLHF. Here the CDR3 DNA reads TGTGCCAGCAGCTCGACAGGGGGCCCCTTTCATTCACCCCTCCACTTT.

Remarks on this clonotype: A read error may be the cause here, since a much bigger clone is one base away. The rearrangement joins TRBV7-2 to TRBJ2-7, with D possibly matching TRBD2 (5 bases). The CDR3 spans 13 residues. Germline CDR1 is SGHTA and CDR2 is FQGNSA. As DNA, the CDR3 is TGTGCCAACAGCTCCCCCCGGAGGAGCGAGCAGTACTTC. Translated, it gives CANSSPRRSEQYF.

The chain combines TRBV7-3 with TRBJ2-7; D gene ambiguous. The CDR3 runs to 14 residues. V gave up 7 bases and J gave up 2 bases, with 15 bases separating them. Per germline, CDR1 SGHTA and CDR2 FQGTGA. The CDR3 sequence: CASTPETDPYEQYF. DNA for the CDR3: TGTGCCAGCACCCCTGAGACCGACCCCTACGAGCAGTACTTC.